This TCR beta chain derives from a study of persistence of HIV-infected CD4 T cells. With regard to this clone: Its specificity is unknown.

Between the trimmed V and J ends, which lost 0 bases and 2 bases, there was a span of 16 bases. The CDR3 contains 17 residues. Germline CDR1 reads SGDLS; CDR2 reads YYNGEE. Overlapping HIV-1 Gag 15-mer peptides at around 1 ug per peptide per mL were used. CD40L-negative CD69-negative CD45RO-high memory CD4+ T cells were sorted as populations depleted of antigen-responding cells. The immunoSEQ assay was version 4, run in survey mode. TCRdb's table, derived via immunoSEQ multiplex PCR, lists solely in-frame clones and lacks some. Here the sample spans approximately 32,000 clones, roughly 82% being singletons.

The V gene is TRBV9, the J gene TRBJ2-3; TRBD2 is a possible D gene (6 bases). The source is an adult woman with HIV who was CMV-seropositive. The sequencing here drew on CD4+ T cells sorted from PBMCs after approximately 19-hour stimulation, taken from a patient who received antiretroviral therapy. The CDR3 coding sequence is TGTGCCAGCAGCGTAGAAGGGGTGGGGGACTTCACAGATACGCAGTATTTT. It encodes CASSVEGVGDFTDTQYF.